This entry features one T cell receptor (beta chain) sequence. The antigen is not known. TCRdb independently ran MiXCR on the RT-PCR reads; one entry per CDR3 protein. The table lists some 640,000 distinct CDR3 sequences, approximately 15% of them singletons. V shed 3 bases and J shed 8 bases, with 10 bases lying between them. The CDR3 spans 13 residues. Germline lookup yields CDR1 SGHTA and CDR2 FQGNSA. This entry comes from a study of response to subunit inactivated influenza vaccine. Study observations and caveats: Few additional T cells are recruited per seasonal influenza vaccination, authors suggested.

This clonotype was sampled from a man between 45 and 60 years old who received an inactivated influenza vaccine. This sample comprised PBMCs from blood, obtained approximately 15 days before vaccination. J is TRBJ1-4 and V is TRBV7-2; the D is unclear. CDR3 DNA sequence: TGTGCCAGCAGCTTTTCCCGGACCGAAAAACTGTTTTTT. Residues: CASSFSRTEKLFF.